This TCR beta chain was observed in a study of CXCR3-negative and CXCR3-positive naive CD8 T cells. Notes on the study in general: The study found more hydrophobic TRB CDR3s in CXCR3-positive naive cells than in CXCR3-negative naive cells.

It was by 5' RACE with UMI labels that the TRB cDNA libraries were prepared. TCRdb reanalyzed the 5' RACE reads and collapses them to one entry per CDR3 protein, without DNA. Its listing shows roughly 130,000 distinct CDR3 sequences. This CDR3 has 15 residues. CDR1 is MDHEN, CDR2 SYDVKM, per germline. In regard to this clonotype: Antigen specificity is unknown.

The receptor was isolated from a human donor in good health. Some clones in this sample may be carry-over from other donors' samples. Sequencing was performed on naive CXCR3+ CD8+ T cells from blood. The subset: CD45RO-CCR7+CD27+CD95- naive CD8+ T cells expressing CXCR3 (TNR3+). The genes are TRBV28 and TRBJ2-7; TCRdb names TRBD2, which stays unverified in the absence of DNA. CDR3 in amino acids: CASSLWRGSSYEQYF.